This T cell receptor (beta chain) derives from a study of T cell responses to AZD1222 COVID-19 vaccine. A remark on this clone: Antigen specificity is unknown.

Germline V gene data show CDR1 as LNHDA and CDR2 as SQIVND (reference sequence). Trimming took 1 base from V and 7 from J, leaving 13 bases between them. This CDR3 region has 14 residues. General study findings and limits: Just a handful of people given AZD1222 tested seropositive at baseline.

Profiling relied on immunoSEQ multiplex PCR, and the TCRdb table lists in-frame clones only, not all of them. The sample includes around 86,000 clones, around 89% seen only once; the top ten take almost 8.5%. This TCR came from an adult in good health. The material sequenced was peripheral blood, taken on day 0 of AZD1222 vaccination. This rearrangement joins TRBV19 to TRBJ1-1; TRBD1 might be the D (6 bases). The CDR3 is CASSIAWEGGEAFF. Here the CDR3 DNA reads TGTGCCAGTAGTATAGCGTGGGAGGGGGGTGAAGCTTTCTTT.